What follows are 32 T cell receptor beta chains derived from one specimen sequenced in a study of beta chain features in type 1 diabetes. Study-wide findings and caveats: All four CD4+ subsets of Type 1 diabetes patients contained TCRB CDR3s that were moderately but significantly shorter.

Expressed TCRB transcripts were sequenced, since all the RNA that had been isolated was reverse transcribed. The repertoire was sequenced with immunoSEQ multiplex PCR; TCRdb's copy has only in-frame clones and lacks some. The sample yields more than 200,000 clones, around 16% seen once. These TCRs' antigens remain unknown. The material sequenced was naive CD4+ T cells from blood. The receptors shown here come from a man aged 25-45 years with type 1 diabetes.

This clone was seen only a few times. The V and J genes are TRBV7-9 and TRBJ2-7; D gene ambiguous. The CDR3 runs to 12 residues. V lost 2 bases and J 5 bases, leaving 7 bases between the germline ends. Germline lookup yields CDR1 SEHNR and CDR2 FQNEAQ (reference sequence). DNA of the CDR3: TGTGCCAGCAGCTTAAAGATCGACGAGCAGTACTTC. Protein sequence: CASSLKIDEQYF.

This clone was counted only a few times. V usage is TRBV30 and J usage is TRBJ1-2; no reliable D call. This CDR3 is built from 13 residues. Germline CDR1 and CDR2: GTSNPN and SVGIG (reference sequence). Trimming left V 2 bases short and J 1 base short, with 8 bases between. CDR3 sequence reads: CAWSSQINYGYTF. The CDR3, as DNA: TGTGCCTGGAGTTCCCAGATTAACTATGGCTACACCTTC.

The chain carries TRBV29-1 and TRBJ2-7, with D perhaps TRBD2 (6 bases). Trimming took 5 bases from V and 6 from J, leaving 23 bases between them. The CDR3 totals 15 residues. CDR1 is SQVTM and CDR2 is ANQGSEA in the germline V gene. DNA of the CDR3: TGCAGCGTTTTATCCCCTAGCTCGGGAGACGGCGAGCAGTACTTC. Translating gives CSVLSPSSGDGEQYF.

This clone has more than one count but fewer than ten. The rearrangement links TRBV29-1 to TRBJ1-5; 10 bases match TRBD1. The CDR3 runs to 15 residues. The V segment lost 6 bases and the J segment 2 bases; nucleotides outside the gene matches: 7. CDR1 is SQVTM and CDR2 is ANQGSEA in the germline V gene. This CDR3 is CSVKLGTGGNQPQHF. DNA for the CDR3: TGCAGCGTCAAATTAGGGACAGGGGGCAATCAGCCCCAGCATTTT.

This clone has only a few counts. The chain carries TRBV13 and TRBJ2-3, with D perhaps TRBD2 (7 bases). V was pared by 5 bases and J by 1 base, with 16 bases between. Germline values: CDR1 PRHDT, CDR2 FYEKMQ (reference sequence). This CDR3 is built from 16 residues. CDR3 DNA: TGTGCCAGCAGCCTAAGGGCGGGGGCTGGCACAGATACGCAGTATTTT. It specifies CASSLRAGAGTDTQYF. Full variable domain (remainder filled in from reference TRBV13 and TRBJ2-3): AAGVIQSPRHLIKEKRETATLKCYPIPRHDTVYWYQQGPGQDPQFLISFYEKMQSDKGSIPDRFSAQQFSDYHSELNMSSLELGDSALYFCASSLRAGAGTDTQYFGPGTRLTVL.

The chain couples TRBV9 to TRBJ2-5, with 8 bases lining up with TRBD1. This CDR3 has 14 amino acids. The germline gives CDR1 SGDLS, CDR2 YYNGEE. The V gene end was trimmed by 4 bases and the J gene end by 5 bases; junction bases not matched to a gene: 7. The CDR3 coding sequence is TGTGCCAGCAGCAGATCAGGGGGCCGGGAGACCCAGTACTTC. Amino acid sequence: CASSRSGGRETQYF.

This clone has just a few counts. The V gene is TRBV4-3, the J gene TRBJ2-7, with 7 bases lining up with TRBD1. This CDR3 is built from 15 residues. V lost 4 bases, J lost 1 base, and 7 bases stayed unmatched. Germline V gene data show CDR1 as LGHNA and CDR2 as YSLEER. The DNA for the CDR3 is TGCGCCAGCAGCCGGGACAGAGGTTTGTCCTACGAGCAGTACTTC. It encodes CASSRDRGLSYEQYF.

In this sample, this clone turned up a few times. Written as DNA, the CDR3 is TGCAGCGTTGAAGCGGACGGCAATCAGCCCCAGCATTTT. Residues: CSVEADGNQPQHF. The chain employs TRBV29-1 and TRBJ1-5; D is unresolved. Germline CDR1 SQVTM, CDR2 ANQGSEA. V lost 1 base and J 2 bases, leaving 6 bases between the germline ends. CDR3 length: 13 residues.

The rearrangement joins TRBV7-8 to TRBJ2-7, with D possibly TRBD1 on 5 matching bases. V was clipped by 1 base and J by 1 base, with 14 bases between them. CDR1 and CDR2 from the germline V gene are SGHVS and FQNEAQ. The CDR3 runs to 16 residues. CDR3 protein: CASSLEGNHQSYEQYF. CDR3 DNA: TGTGCCAGCAGCTTAGAGGGGAATCATCAGTCCTACGAGCAGTACTTC.

CDR3 protein: CASSLTPVVSEQYF. CDR3 nucleotides: TGTGCCAGCAGCTTGACCCCCGTCGTTAGCGAGCAGTACTTC. The rearrangement uses TRBV7-2 and TRBJ2-7; unclear D gene. The CDR3 totals 14 residues. Germline V CDR1 and CDR2: SGHTA, FQGNSA. Trimming stripped 3 bases from V and 6 bases from J, with 15 bases between.

This clone turned up a few times. V is TRBV29-1 and J is TRBJ2-5; 12 positions agree with TRBD2. This CDR3 has 15 residues. V lost 4 bases and J lost 1; bases outside the gene matches: 4. Germline CDR1 SQVTM, CDR2 ANQGSEA. This chain's CDR3 is CSVAALAGGQETQYF. CDR3 DNA: TGCAGCGTTGCAGCACTAGCGGGAGGCCAAGAGACCCAGTACTTC.

This chain links TRBV29-1 with TRBJ2-5; TRBD2 might be the D (6 bases). The germline V and J ends were trimmed by 7 bases and 1 base, with 10 bases remaining between them. Germline V gene lookup returns CDR1 SQVTM and CDR2 ANQGSEA. The CDR3 contains 12 residues. Here the CDR3 DNA reads TGCAGCGGGAGGGCAGGCCAAGAGACCCAGTACTTC. Protein product: CSGRAGQETQYF.

V is TRBV7-2 and J is TRBJ2-5; D unclear. The V and J ends lost 5 bases and 1 base respectively, with 11 bases between them. This CDR3 is built from 14 residues. Germline lookup yields CDR1 SGHTA and CDR2 FQGNSA. In nucleotides, the CDR3 is TGTGCCAGCAGCCCCATGGCAGTCCAAGAGACCCAGTACTTC. It specifies CASSPMAVQETQYF. The full variable domain, with the rest looked up from reference TRBV7-2 and TRBJ2-5, is GAGVSQSPSNKVTEKGKDVELRCDPISGHTALYWYRQSLGQGLEFLIYFQGNSAPDKSGLPSDRFSAERTGGSVSTLTIQRTQQEDSAVYLCASSPMAVQETQYFGPGTRLLVL.

This chain joins TRBV6-5 and TRBJ1-4; a possible D gene is TRBD1 (5 bases). Trimming shortened V by 3 bases and J by 9 bases, and 20 bases separated the two germline ends. The germline V gene has CDR1 MNHEY and CDR2 SVGAGI. The CDR3 runs 16 residues. This chain's CDR3 is CASSYGRAAGGKKLFF. The CDR3 DNA is TGTGCCAGCAGTTATGGCAGGGCAGCCGGCGGGAAAAAACTGTTTTTT.

There are a few counts of this clone. The chain carries TRBV2 and TRBJ2-3; 7 nucleotides align to TRBD2. Unmatched junction bases numbered 9, after V lost 4 bases and J lost 5 bases. Germline CDR1 is SNHLY and CDR2 is FYNNEI. The CDR3 covers 15 residues. The CDR3 is CASSVSGAREDTQYF. The CDR3 DNA follows: TGTGCCAGCAGTGTCAGCGGGGCGCGGGAAGATACGCAGTATTTT.

This chain links TRBV9 with TRBJ2-5, with D uncertain. This CDR3 spans 13 amino acids. Germline V gene data show CDR1 as SGDLS and CDR2 as YYNGEE. V was clipped by 0 bases and J by 13 bases, with 16 bases between them. The CDR3 here is CASSVEERGVRYF. DNA for the CDR3: TGTGCCAGCAGCGTAGAGGAGAGAGGTGTTAGGTACTTC.

The rearrangement uses TRBV19 and TRBJ1-5; 7 bases match TRBD1. The V gene end was trimmed by 7 bases and the J gene end by 2 bases; junction bases not matched to a gene: 8. Germline V gene data show CDR1 as LNHDA and CDR2 as SQIVND (reference sequence). This CDR3 is 15 amino acids long. As DNA, the CDR3 is TGTGCCAGTACGGAGGGGGCTAGTGGCAATCAGCCCCAGCATTTT. This sequence encodes CASTEGASGNQPQHF.

The chain couples TRBV11-1 to TRBJ2-1, with TRBD2 matching over 14 bases. The CDR3 is made up of 16 amino acids. Germline assignment: CDR1 SGHAT and CDR2 FQDESV (reference sequence). The J segment lost 7 bases and the V segment lost 1 base, leaving 3 bases of the junction unmatched. The CDR3 loop reads CASSLGGTSGSNEQFF. CDR3 nucleotides: TGTGCCAGCAGCTTAGGGGGGACTAGCGGGAGTAATGAGCAGTTCTTC.

DNA for the CDR3: TGTGCCAGCAGCCGACCTGGGGCTCCAGATACGCAGTATTTT. Amino acid sequence: CASSRPGAPDTQYF. The chain links TRBV7-2 to TRBJ2-3, with a possible D match to TRBD1 (5 bases). The CDR3 consists of 14 residues. V was trimmed by 5 bases and J by 4 bases, leaving 13 bases between them. CDR1 is SGHTA and CDR2 is FQGNSA in the germline V gene.

This clone was seen only a few times. The genes are TRBV10-3 and TRBJ2-1, with D perhaps assigned TRBD1 or TRBD2 (5 bases each). Germline V CDR1 and CDR2: ENHRY, SYGVKD. The CDR3 consists of 15 residues. The ends were cut back, 0 bases at V and 4 bases at J, with 10 bases in the middle. The CDR3 nucleotides are TGTGCCATCAGTGAGTCGGTGGGACCATACAATGAGCAGTTCTTC. This encodes CAISESVGPYNEQFF.

This chain links TRBV7-2 with TRBJ1-4; D gene unclear. With 2 bases removed from V and 5 bases from J, the gap between germline ends came to 12 bases. The germline CDR1 and CDR2 sequences are SGHTA and FQGNSA. The CDR3 extends over 15 amino acids. The CDR3 coding sequence is TGTGCCAGCAGCTTAATTCCGGGTCAGAATGAAAAACTGTTTTTT. Translation: CASSLIPGQNEKLFF.

This clone was detected only a few times. This chain joins TRBV29-1 and TRBJ2-7, with D uncertain. The V end lost 6 bases, the J end lost 2 bases, and 14 bases lay between the germline ends. The CDR3 is made up of 13 amino acids. The germline V gene has CDR1 SQVTM and CDR2 ANQGSEA. CDR3 in amino acids: CSVRDTLAYEQYF. The CDR3 coding sequence is TGCAGCGTACGCGACACACTGGCCTACGAGCAGTACTTC.

This clone came up once. V is TRBV4-3 and J is TRBJ2-1; D may be TRBD1 or TRBD2 (5 bases each). Germline CDR1 LGHNA, CDR2 YSLEER. This CDR3 has 14 amino acids. Trimming removed 0 bases at V and 7 bases at J, with 10 bases between. CDR3 bases: TGCGCCAGCAGCCAAGAATGGGGGAGAAATGAGCAGTTCTTC. Protein sequence: CASSQEWGRNEQFF.

A note on this clone: Other DNA sequences in this specimen translate into the identical CDR3. CDR3 DNA sequence: TGTGCCAGCAGTCGGGGTCTTGCCTACAATGAGCAGTTCTTC. Translation gives CASSRGLAYNEQFF. The chain uses TRBV7-8 and TRBJ2-1; maybe TRBD2 (5 bases). The CDR3 totals 14 residues. Trimming shortened V by 6 bases and J by 2 bases, and 11 bases separated the two germline ends. Germline CDR1 reads SGHVS; CDR2 reads FQNEAQ.

This clone was observed a handful of times. The gene calls are TRBV30 and TRBJ2-5; D is perhaps TRBD1 (6 bases). The germline V gene encodes CDR1 GTSNPN and CDR2 SVGIG (reference sequence). The CDR3 extends over 14 amino acids. The ends were cut back, 5 bases at V and 1 base at J, with 14 bases in the middle. CDR3 region: CAWARSRGQETQYF. The CDR3 nucleotides are TGTGCCTGGGCTAGGAGCAGGGGCCAAGAGACCCAGTACTTC.

This chain joins TRBV29-1 and TRBJ2-7, with 7 bases matching TRBD1. The CDR3 contains 12 residues. Per the germline V gene, CDR1 is SQVTM and CDR2 is ANQGSEA. Unmatched junction bases numbered 2, after V lost 4 bases and J lost 2 bases. The CDR3 coding sequence is TGCAGCGTTGCGACAGGGACCTACGAGCAGTACTTC. Protein product: CSVATGTYEQYF.

This clone was observed a handful of times. The chain is built from TRBV2 and TRBJ2-5; a weak D match, TRBD2 (6 bases). Germline assignment: CDR1 SNHLY and CDR2 FYNNEI. CDR3 size: 14 residues. Trimming stripped 2 bases from V and 5 bases from J, with 12 bases between. The CDR3 sequence: CASSEWGVGETQYF. CDR3 nucleotides: TGTGCCAGCAGTGAATGGGGGGTCGGGGAGACCCAGTACTTC.

This sequence joins TRBV14 and TRBJ2-1; 7 bases line up with TRBD2. V shed 4 bases and J 7 bases; nucleotides not matched to a gene: 10. Germline V gene sequence: CDR1 SGHDN, CDR2 FVKESK. The CDR3 loop spans 15 amino acids. In DNA form, the CDR3 reads TGTGCCAGCAGCCGTTCCGGGGGACTACCAAATGAGCAGTTCTTC. It translates to CASSRSGGLPNEQFF.

The rearrangement joins TRBV6-1 to TRBJ1-2, with D unclear. This CDR3 is 14 amino acids long. Germline values: CDR1 MNHNS, CDR2 SASEGT. Trimming removed 6 bases from V and 4 bases from J, with 15 bases in between. The CDR3 region is CASSLSSLSYGYTF. CDR3 bases: TGTGCCAGCAGCCTTTCTAGCCTCTCCTATGGCTACACCTTC.

The gene calls are TRBV7-9 and TRBJ2-5; 7 positions match TRBD1. CDR1 and CDR2 (germline): SEHNR, FQNEAQ (reference sequence). This CDR3 comprises 13 residues. V was clipped by 5 bases and J by 2 bases; unmatched bases: 2. In DNA, the CDR3 is TGTGCCAGCAGCAGGGGACAGCAAGAGACCCAGTACTTC. Protein product: CASSRGQQETQYF.

Only a few counts were recorded for this clone. The chain joins TRBV28 to TRBJ2-5; 11 bases line up with TRBD2. Unmatched junction bases numbered 14, after V lost 5 bases and J lost 9 bases. The CDR3 is 16 residues long. CDR1 is MDHEN and CDR2 is SYDVKM in the germline V gene. The CDR3, as DNA: TGTGCCAGCAGTCTAGGGGGACTAGCGGTAACACTGGCCCAGTACTTC. Protein product: CASSLGGLAVTLAQYF. The full variable domain, its missing parts supplied by reference TRBV28 and TRBJ2-5, is DVKVTQSSRYLVKRTGEKVFLECVQDMDHENMFWYRQDPGLGLRLIYFSYDVKMKEKGDIPEGYSVSREKKERFSLILESASTNQTSMYLCASSLGGLAVTLAQYFGPGTRLLVL.

There are a few counts of this clone. The chain joins TRBV29-1 to TRBJ2-5, with 9 positions matching TRBD2. J gave up 5 bases and V 5 bases, and 6 bases lay outside the gene matches. The germline V gene has CDR1 SQVTM and CDR2 ANQGSEA. The CDR3 loop spans 13 amino acids. CDR3 coding DNA: TGCAGCGTTCGAGGACTAGCGATGGAGACCCAGTACTTC. It is translated as CSVRGLAMETQYF.